A single sample is the source of the 32 T cell receptor beta chains below, sequenced in a study of identical twins. TCRdb re-called the 5' RACE reads through MiXCR, storing one row per CDR3 protein. The table lists around 480,000 distinct CDR3 sequences, around an eighth of them singletons. The data also belong to a second study, concerning yellow fever vaccine responses in identical twins.

The sequenced material came from CD4+ T cells sorted from blood. Receptor source: a woman between 18 and 30 years old in good health.

This clonotype was picked up a small number of times. J is TRBJ2-7 and V is TRBV28, with a possible D match to TRBD1 (5 bases). This CDR3 spans 14 amino acids. Germline V lookup: CDR1 MDHEN, CDR2 SYDVKM. Trimming stripped 3 bases from V and 2 bases from J, with 11 bases between. The CDR3 bases are TGTGCCAGCAGTTTGGCCAACAGGCCCTACGAGCAGTACTTC. Translation gives CASSLANRPYEQYF.

This clonotype showed up just a few times. The chain carries TRBV20-1 and TRBJ1-5; 8 bases map to TRBD1. The CDR3 extends over 12 amino acids. From germline, CDR1 is DFQATT and CDR2 SNEGSKA (reference sequence). The J segment lost 6 bases and the V segment lost 6 bases, leaving 4 bases of the junction unmatched. CDR3 DNA sequence: TGCAGTGCCCGGACAGGGCGTCAGCCCCAGCATTTT. This encodes CSARTGRQPQHF.

This clonotype was found a few times. The chain carries TRBV6-2 or TRBV6-3 and TRBJ2-7, with D possibly TRBD2 on 6 matching bases. Trimming removed 0 bases at V and 4 bases at J, with 10 bases between. The CDR3 runs 14 residues. CDR1 MNHEY and CDR2 SVGEGT come from the germline V gene. CDR3 amino acids: CASSYSSGGYEQYF. The CDR3 DNA follows: TGTGCCAGCAGTTACTCTAGCGGAGGGTACGAGCAGTACTTC.

The gene calls are TRBV19 and TRBJ1-5; D unresolved. V was trimmed by 1 base and J by 4 bases, leaving 8 bases between them. The CDR3 runs 14 residues. Germline V gene data show CDR1 as LNHDA and CDR2 as SQIVND (reference sequence). The CDR3 region is CASSIGATNQPQHF. The CDR3 nucleotides are TGTGCCAGTAGTATAGGAGCGACTAATCAGCCCCAGCATTTT.

The chain is built from TRBV5-1 and TRBJ1-1; D possibly corresponds to TRBD1 (5 bases). The length of the CDR3 is 12 residues. CDR1 is SGHRS and CDR2 is YFSETQ in the germline V gene. Trimming pared 0 bases from V and 7 bases from J, leaving 7 bases between. The CDR3 DNA sequence: TGCGCCAGCAGCTTGGACAGGAGTGAAGCTTTCTTT. Translating gives CASSLDRSEAFF.

The rearrangement links TRBV2 to TRBJ1-5, with a weak D call TRBD1 (5 bases). The CDR3 totals 14 residues. Looked up from germline, CDR1 is SNHLY and CDR2 is FYNNEI. V lost 1 base and J 5 bases, leaving 9 bases between the germline ends. CDR3 DNA sequence: TGTGCCAGCAGTGAAGGGGGCAGCTATCAGCCCCAGCATTTT. This gives the protein CASSEGGSYQPQHF.

This clonotype was counted a few times. This chain uses TRBV5-1 with TRBJ2-1, with 10 bases aligning to TRBD2. The CDR3 covers 18 residues. Losses at the gene ends were 0 bases for V and 0 bases for J; bases not matched to a gene: 6. Germline CDR1 SGHRS, CDR2 YFSETQ. The CDR3 DNA reads as TGCGCCAGCAGCTTGGAGGCTAGCGGGGGATCCTCCTACAATGAGCAGTTCTTC. It specifies CASSLEASGGSSYNEQFF.

This clonotype has only a few counts. The rearrangement uses TRBV19 and TRBJ2-7, with a tentative D call TRBD2 (6 bases). CDR3 length equals 14 residues. V was clipped by 3 bases and J by 2 bases, with 11 bases between them. Germline V gene sequence: CDR1 LNHDA, CDR2 SQIVND (reference sequence). In DNA form, the CDR3 reads TGTGCCAGTAGTATGGGGCGGGACCCCTACGAGCAGTACTTC. Encoded protein: CASSMGRDPYEQYF.

This clonotype was detected only a few times. The chain couples TRBV5-1 to TRBJ2-3; 7 positions agree with TRBD1. V shed 4 bases and J 3 bases; nucleotides not matched to a gene: 11. The CDR3 is 16 amino acids. The germline V gene encodes CDR1 SGHRS and CDR2 YFSETQ. In DNA, the CDR3 is TGCGCCAGCAGCCTATCGACAGGGTGGGGTACAGATACGCAGTATTTT. Amino acids: CASSLSTGWGTDTQYF.

The J gene is TRBJ1-1, the V gene TRBV6-1; 7 bases are shared with TRBD1. Trimming took 7 bases from V and 5 from J; bases not matched to a gene: 7. CDR1 and CDR2 from the germline V gene are MNHNS and SASEGT. This CDR3 has 13 residues. The CDR3: CASTETGRTEAFF. The CDR3 region has the DNA TGTGCCAGCACTGAGACAGGGAGGACTGAAGCTTTCTTT.

J is TRBJ1-6 and V is TRBV15; 7 bases are a match to TRBD1. The germline gives CDR1 LNHNV, CDR2 YYDKDF (reference sequence). This CDR3 comprises 17 residues. With 9 bases clipped from V and 0 bases from J, the junction kept 11 bases outside the gene matches. This CDR3 reads CATSRDSLSSYNSPLHF. DNA for the CDR3: TGTGCCACGAGTAGGGACAGCCTGAGCTCCTATAATTCACCCCTCCACTTT.

For the CDR3, the DNA is TGCAGTGCAAAGCCCTCGAGGCAGTTACAAGAGACCCAGTACTTC. Protein: CSAKPSRQLQETQYF. V and J are TRBV20-1 and TRBJ2-5; the D is unclear. The CDR3 runs to 15 residues. Germline V CDR1 and CDR2: DFQATT, SNEGSKA (reference sequence). V was cut by 6 bases and J by 2 bases, with 19 bases left in between.

This clonotype was picked up many times. CDR3 region: CASSLRTSYEQYF. DNA of the CDR3: TGTGCCAGCAGTTTACGGACCTCCTACGAGCAGTACTTC. This chain links TRBV28 with TRBJ2-7; D ambiguous. This CDR3 comprises 13 residues. The germline gives CDR1 MDHEN, CDR2 SYDVKM. V was pared by 2 bases and J by 0 bases, with 5 bases between.

The CDR3 bases are TGCAGTGTAGAGGGACTAGCGGGACCAGATACGCAGTATTTT. This gives the protein CSVEGLAGPDTQYF. The rearrangement joins TRBV20-1 to TRBJ2-3; 13 bases line up with TRBD2. V was pared by 7 bases and J by 4 bases, with 5 bases of the junction left unmatched. Looked up from germline, CDR1 is DFQATT and CDR2 is SNEGSKA (reference sequence). The CDR3 is made up of 14 amino acids.

The table lists this clonotype with a few counts. The chain uses TRBV13 and TRBJ2-5; 7 bases agree with TRBD1. The CDR3 has 14 amino acids. V gave up 5 bases and J gave up 1 base; unmatched junction bases: 4. The germline V gene encodes CDR1 PRHDT and CDR2 FYEKMQ (reference sequence). This chain's CDR3 is CASSRGQVQETQYF. In nucleotides, the CDR3 is TGTGCCAGCAGCCGCGGACAGGTCCAAGAGACCCAGTACTTC.

This clonotype was counted between two and nine times. As DNA, the CDR3 is TGTGCCAGCAGCTGGAGGTATGGCGGGAGCGGCAATGAGCAGTTCTTC. This sequence encodes CASSWRYGGSGNEQFF. The chain uses TRBV28 and TRBJ2-1; 7 positions match TRBD2. After removal of 6 bases from V and 6 bases from J, the junction contained 14 bases not matched to a gene. The CDR3 totals 16 residues. Germline loops: CDR1 MDHEN, CDR2 SYDVKM.

The chain links TRBV27 to TRBJ1-1; D gene uncertain. Trimming pared 2 bases from V and 3 bases from J, leaving 13 bases between. The germline V gene encodes CDR1 MNHEY and CDR2 SMNVEV (reference sequence). The CDR3 totals 15 residues. The CDR3 region is CASSLEGEAYTEAFF. CDR3 in DNA: TGTGCCAGCAGTTTAGAAGGAGAAGCGTACACTGAAGCTTTCTTT.

Details on this clonotype: A single base separates this from a much larger clone, so it may be a read error. Without the conserved terminal phenylalanine or tryptophan, this CDR3 likely stems from a read error. The chain links TRBV12-3 or TRBV12-4 to TRBJ1-2; D is unclear. V was shortened by 6 bases and J by 5 bases, with 10 bases between the two germline ends. CDR3 length: 12 amino acids. The CDR3 coding sequence is TGTGCCAGCAGCCCGTCAATTTATGGCTACACCTAC. Its translation is CASSPSIYGYTY.

This clonotype has only a few counts. V usage is TRBV7-8 and J usage is TRBJ2-5, with TRBD2 identical over 8 bases. The J segment lost 3 bases and the V segment lost 4 bases, leaving 10 bases of the junction unmatched. The CDR3 runs to 16 residues. Germline V gene lookup returns CDR1 SGHVS and CDR2 FQNEAQ. CDR3 residues: CASSSLGGAGEETQYF. Written as DNA, the CDR3 is TGTGCCAGCAGCTCACTAGGGGGAGCGGGGGAAGAGACCCAGTACTTC. The variable domain in full, with the rest retrieved from reference TRBV7-8 and TRBJ2-5, is GAGVSQSPRYKVAKRGQDVALRCDPISGHVSLFWYQQALGQGPEFLTYFQNEAQLDKSGLPSDRFFAERPEGSVSTLKIQRTQQEDSAVYLCASSSLGGAGEETQYFGPGTRLLVL.

The chain combines TRBV24-1 with TRBJ1-1, with unresolved D. V was trimmed by 6 bases and J by 1 base, leaving 8 bases between them. Germline CDR1 KGHDR, CDR2 SFDVKD. CDR3 length: 13 residues. The CDR3 nucleotides are TGTGCCACCAGTAGGAGAGGGAACACTGAAGCTTTCTTT. It yields the protein CATSRRGNTEAFF.

The chain has TRBV12-3 or TRBV12-4 and TRBJ2-3; the match to TRBD2 covers 10 bases. Unmatched junction bases numbered 18, after V lost 8 bases and J lost 13 bases. This CDR3 comprises 15 residues. The CDR3 bases are TGTGCCAGCGCCCTCGGAGGACTAGCGGCCCCTTCAAAGTATTTT. Amino acids: CASALGGLAAPSKYF.

V gene TRBV7-2 combines with J gene TRBJ2-3; D unclear. The CDR3 is 15 residues long. V was cut by 7 bases and J by 1 base, with 15 bases left in between. Germline V lookup: CDR1 SGHTA, CDR2 FQGNSA. The CDR3 reads CASTTGGRGTDTQYF. CDR3 sequence (DNA): TGTGCCAGCACAACGGGTGGTAGGGGCACAGATACGCAGTATTTT.

This clonotype has only a few counts. The chain joins TRBV19 to TRBJ2-7; D perhaps matches TRBD2 (5 bases). The length of the CDR3 is 13 residues. Trimming took 3 bases from V and 4 from J, leaving 10 bases between them. In germline, CDR1 is LNHDA, CDR2 SQIVND (reference sequence). This chain's CDR3 is CASSIGGEYEQYF. In DNA form, the CDR3 reads TGTGCCAGTAGTATCGGAGGAGAGTACGAGCAGTACTTC.

There are a few counts of this clonotype. The gene calls are TRBV20-1 and TRBJ2-5; 8 bases match TRBD1. V lost 8 bases and J lost 7; bases outside the gene matches: 6. Per germline, CDR1 DFQATT and CDR2 SNEGSKA (reference sequence). The CDR3 has 11 residues. As DNA, the CDR3 is TGCAGTTTGACAGGGGAGGCGACCCAGTACTTC. Translation gives CSLTGEATQYF.

This CDR3 is CASSPNRGSQETQYF. DNA for the CDR3: TGTGCCAGCAGCCCAAATAGGGGCAGCCAAGAGACCCAGTACTTC. This chain joins TRBV12-3 or TRBV12-4 and TRBJ2-5; tentatively, D is TRBD1 (5 bases). Deletions cut 6 bases from V and 1 base from J, with 15 bases between. The CDR3 spans 15 residues.

This clonotype has more than one count but fewer than ten. The genes are TRBV5-1 and TRBJ1-5; tentative D call: TRBD1 (6 bases). V gave up 7 bases and J gave up 0 bases, with 17 bases separating them. Germline CDR1 is SGHRS and CDR2 is YFSETQ. The CDR3 spans 16 residues. Here the CDR3 reads CASCTSQGHSNQPQHF. The CDR3 DNA is TGCGCCAGCTGTACCTCTCAGGGGCATAGCAATCAGCCCCAGCATTTT.

The chain uses TRBV28 and TRBJ2-5; 11 bases match TRBD2. Germline trimming cut 8 bases from V and 4 bases from J; bases unmatched to any gene: 6. Germline V lookup: CDR1 MDHEN, CDR2 SYDVKM. The CDR3 extends over 14 amino acids. Here the CDR3 DNA reads TGTGCCAGCGGCACTAGCGGGGGACGAGAGACCCAGTACTTC. Translation: CASGTSGGRETQYF.

In this sample, this clonotype turned up a few times. As DNA, the CDR3 is TGCAGTGCTAGCCGGGACAGGGGGCGCATCGGAGAGACCCAGTACTTC. It yields the protein CSASRDRGRIGETQYF. The V call is TRBV20-1, the J call TRBJ2-5, with 12 positions matching TRBD1. This CDR3 has 16 amino acids. With V trimmed by 3 bases and J by 4 bases, 9 bases remained unmatched. Germline V gives CDR1 DFQATT, CDR2 SNEGSKA (reference sequence).

The gene calls are TRBV7-8 and TRBJ2-7; D remains ambiguous. The CDR3 contains 11 residues. CDR1 SGHVS and CDR2 FQNEAQ come from the germline V gene. Trimming pared 3 bases from V and 6 bases from J, leaving 6 bases between. CDR3 region: CASSFRTEQYF. The CDR3 coding sequence is TGTGCCAGCAGCTTTCGAACCGAGCAGTACTTC.

CDR3 protein: CASSLAGSGSHEQYF. The CDR3 region has the DNA TGTGCCAGCAGCTTAGCGGGAAGCGGGAGTCACGAGCAGTACTTC. The V and J genes are TRBV7-2 and TRBJ2-7; 8 positions match TRBD2. Germline V CDR1 and CDR2: SGHTA, FQGNSA. This CDR3 is built from 15 residues. J gave up 5 bases and V 0 bases, and 6 bases lay outside the gene matches.

In the case of this clonotype: Germline and junction disagree at one end, which may indicate a read error. The chain is built from TRBV18 and TRBJ1-1, with a possible D match to TRBD1 (6 bases). The CDR3 has 16 amino acids. CDR1 and CDR2 (germline): KGHSH, LQKENI. CDR3 bases: TGTGCCAGCTCACCAACGATCCAGGGGCTGAACAATGAAGCTTTCTTT. It is translated as CASSPTIQGLNNEAFF.

The table lists this clonotype with a few counts. This chain uses TRBV4-2 with TRBJ2-1, with 14 bases matching TRBD2. This CDR3 is built from 16 residues. The V segment lost 3 bases and the J segment 8 bases; nucleotides outside the gene matches: 6. Germline CDR1 and CDR2: LGHNA and YNFKEQ. The CDR3 DNA reads as TGTGCCAGCAGCCAGCTTGGGACTAGCGGGAGTGATGAGCAGTTCTTC. Translated, it gives CASSQLGTSGSDEQFF.